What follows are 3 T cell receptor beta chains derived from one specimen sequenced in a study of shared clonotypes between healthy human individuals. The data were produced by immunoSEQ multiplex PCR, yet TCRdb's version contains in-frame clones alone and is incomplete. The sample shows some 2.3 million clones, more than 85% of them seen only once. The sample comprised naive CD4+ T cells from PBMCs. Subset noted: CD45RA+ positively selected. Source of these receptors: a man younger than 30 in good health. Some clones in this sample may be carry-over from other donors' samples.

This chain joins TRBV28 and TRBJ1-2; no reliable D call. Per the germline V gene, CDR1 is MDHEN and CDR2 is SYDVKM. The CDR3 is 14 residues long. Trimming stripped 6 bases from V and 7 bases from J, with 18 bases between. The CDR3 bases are TGTGCCAGCAGCCCCGGAGGAGCACCAAGTGGCTACACCTTC. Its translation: CASSPGGAPSGYTF.

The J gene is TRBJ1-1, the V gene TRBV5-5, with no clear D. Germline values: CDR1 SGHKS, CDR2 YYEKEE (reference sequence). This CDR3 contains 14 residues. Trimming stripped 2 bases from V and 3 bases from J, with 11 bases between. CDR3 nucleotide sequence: TGTGCCAGCAGCTTCTGGACCGTGGACACTGAAGCTTTCTTT. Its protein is CASSFWTVDTEAFF.

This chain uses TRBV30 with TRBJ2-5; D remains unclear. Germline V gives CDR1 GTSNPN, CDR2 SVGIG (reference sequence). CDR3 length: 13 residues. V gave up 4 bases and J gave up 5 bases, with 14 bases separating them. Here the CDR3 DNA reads TGTGCCTGGACAGGAGACCTTGGGGAGACCCAGTACTTC. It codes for CAWTGDLGETQYF.